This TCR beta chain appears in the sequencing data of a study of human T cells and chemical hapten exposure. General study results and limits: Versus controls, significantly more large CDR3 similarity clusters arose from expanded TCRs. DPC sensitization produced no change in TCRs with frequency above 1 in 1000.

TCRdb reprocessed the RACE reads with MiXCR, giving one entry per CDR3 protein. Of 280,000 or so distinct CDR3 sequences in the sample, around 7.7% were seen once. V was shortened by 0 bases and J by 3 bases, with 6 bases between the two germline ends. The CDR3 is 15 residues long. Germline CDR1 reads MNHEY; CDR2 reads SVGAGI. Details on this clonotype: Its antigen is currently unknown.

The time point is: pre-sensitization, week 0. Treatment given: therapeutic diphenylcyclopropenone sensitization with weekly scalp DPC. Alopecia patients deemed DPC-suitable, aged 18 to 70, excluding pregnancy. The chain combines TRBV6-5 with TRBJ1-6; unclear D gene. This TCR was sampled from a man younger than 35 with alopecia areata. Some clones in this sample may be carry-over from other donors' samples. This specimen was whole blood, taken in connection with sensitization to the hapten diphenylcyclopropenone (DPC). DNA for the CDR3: TGTGCCAGCAGTTACTCTGGAAGCTATAATTCACCCCTCCACTTT. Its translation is CASSYSGSYNSPLHF.